The 21 T cell receptor beta chains below were found in one sample sequenced in a study of CD8 T cells in Susac syndrome. Reverse transcription of roughly 0.45 to 1 ug RNA was performed with random hexamers. TCRdb re-derived calls from the immunoSEQ multiplex PCR reads in MiXCR, one entry per CDR3 protein. Here the sample spans around 150,000 distinct CDR3 sequences, 95% being singletons. The sequencing input was CD4+ T cells from PBMCs. All receptors derive from a human donor with Susac syndrome.

The chain couples TRBV20-1 to TRBJ2-5, with D perhaps matching TRBD2 (6 bases). The ends were cut back, 6 bases at V and 2 bases at J, with 10 bases in the middle. This CDR3 contains 12 residues. The germline V gene encodes CDR1 DFQATT and CDR2 SNEGSKA (reference sequence). The CDR3 sequence is CSAPGLQETQYF. DNA of the CDR3: TGCAGTGCCCCGGGACTTCAAGAGACCCAGTACTTC.

This chain connects TRBV5-1 to TRBJ2-1, with 7 positions matching TRBD2. This CDR3 is 16 amino acids long. The germline gives CDR1 SGHRS, CDR2 YFSETQ. Germline trimming cut 0 bases from V and 2 bases from J; bases unmatched to any gene: 5. The CDR3 loop is CASSLELGGTYNEQFF. The CDR3 region has the DNA TGCGCCAGCAGCTTGGAGCTGGGAGGGACCTACAATGAGCAGTTCTTC.

The genes are TRBV2 and TRBJ1-1, with D possibly being TRBD1 (6 bases). V lost 5 bases to trimming and J lost 6 bases, with 10 bases between them. CDR3 length: 12 residues. The germline V gene has CDR1 SNHLY and CDR2 FYNNEI. CDR3 DNA: TGTGCCAGCAGTACAGGGAAAGCTGAAGCTTTCTTT. It encodes CASSTGKAEAFF.

This chain links TRBV20-1 with TRBJ1-3, with 7 bases matching TRBD1. The V gene's germline CDR1 is DFQATT and CDR2 SNEGSKA (reference sequence). V gave up 2 bases and J gave up 2 bases; unmatched junction bases: 6. The CDR3 consists of 15 residues. The CDR3 protein is CSARTGTETGNTIYF. CDR3 in DNA: TGCAGTGCTAGAACCGGGACAGAGACTGGAAACACCATATATTTT.

This chain uses TRBV12-3 or TRBV12-4 with TRBJ1-5; D ambiguous. The CDR3 has 15 amino acids. Trimming cost V 3 bases and J 0 bases, with 9 bases left between them. Here the CDR3 reads CASSFITHSNQPQHF. In nucleotides, the CDR3 is TGTGCCAGCAGTTTCATCACCCATAGCAATCAGCCCCAGCATTTT.

The CDR3 DNA sequence: TGTGCCAGCAGTTTCCCCGGGACAGGCCTCCACTTT. Its translation: CASSFPGTGLHF. This sequence joins TRBV27 and TRBJ1-6; 8 nucleotides agree with TRBD1. This CDR3 has 12 residues. The V gene end was trimmed by 3 bases and the J gene end by 15 bases; junction bases not matched to a gene: 4. Per the germline V gene, CDR1 is MNHEY and CDR2 is SMNVEV (reference sequence).

The chain carries TRBV7-9 and TRBJ2-1; the match to TRBD2 covers 10 bases. Trimming cost V 3 bases and J 7 bases; bases outside gene matches: 6. The CDR3 spans 15 residues. Germline CDR1 is SEHNR and CDR2 is FQNEAQ (reference sequence). The DNA for the CDR3 is TGTGCCAGCAGCTTTAGCGGGAGGCTCGTTAATGAGCAGTTCTTC. It specifies CASSFSGRLVNEQFF.

This chain joins TRBV12-3 or TRBV12-4 and TRBJ2-3; TRBD2 agrees at 12 bases. The CDR3 is made up of 13 amino acids. Trimming removed 5 bases from V and 10 bases from J; junction bases left unmatched: 4. In DNA, the CDR3 is TGTGCCAGCAGTCTCCGGACTAGCGGGGCGCAGTATTTT. Amino acid sequence: CASSLRTSGAQYF.

This clonotype has a single count. V is TRBV9 and J is TRBJ1-2, with a possible D match to TRBD1 (5 bases). Trimming stripped 7 bases from V and 5 bases from J, with 12 bases between. The CDR3 consists of 12 residues. The V gene's germline CDR1 is SGDLS and CDR2 YYNGEE. Here the CDR3 DNA reads TGTGCCAGCCAGGGAGGGGATTATGGCTACACCTTC. Amino acid sequence: CASQGGDYGYTF. The complete variable domain, with remaining parts taken from reference TRBV9 and TRBJ1-2, reads DSGVTQTPKHLITATGQRVTLRCSPRSGDLSVYWYQQSLDQGLQFLIQYYNGEERAKGNILERFSAQQFPDLHSELNLSSLELGDSALYFCASQGGDYGYTFGSGTRLTVV.

This clonotype occurred once. V and J are TRBV28 and TRBJ1-4, with TRBD1 matching 12 bases. In germline, CDR1 is MDHEN, CDR2 SYDVKM. J gave up 12 bases and V 6 bases, and 5 bases lay outside the gene matches. The CDR3 runs 13 residues. In DNA, the CDR3 is TGTGCCAGCAGGGGACAGGGGGCATATGAACTGTTTTTT. Amino acids: CASRGQGAYELFF.

This chain connects TRBV13 to TRBJ2-7; D tentatively fits TRBD1 or TRBD2 (5 bases each). The V and J ends lost 4 bases and 3 bases respectively, with 19 bases between them. This CDR3 comprises 16 residues. Germline CDR1 is PRHDT and CDR2 is FYEKMQ (reference sequence). The CDR3 DNA sequence: TGTGCCAGCAGCTCGGCAAGTGGGGGAATCAGCTACGAGCAGTACTTC. Protein product: CASSSASGGISYEQYF.

CDR3: CSASPDSEHYEQYF. CDR3 DNA: TGCAGTGCTAGCCCGGACAGTGAGCACTACGAGCAGTACTTC. V is TRBV20-1 and J is TRBJ2-7; maybe TRBD1 (6 bases). With 3 bases removed from V and 3 bases from J, the gap between germline ends came to 15 bases. CDR1 is DFQATT and CDR2 is SNEGSKA in the germline V gene (reference sequence). This CDR3 has 14 amino acids.

J is TRBJ2-7 and V is TRBV6-2 or TRBV6-3, with TRBD2 matching 7 bases. V shed 4 bases, J shed 3 bases, and the junction held 9 bases outside the gene matches. There are 15 residues in the CDR3. Germline V gives CDR1 MNHEY, CDR2 SVGEGT. CDR3 nucleotides: TGTGCCAGCAGTTCCCGCGGGAGCCTGAACTACGAGCAGTACTTC. Protein: CASSSRGSLNYEQYF.

On this clonotype: Sequence at one end of the junction differs from germline and may be a read error. J is TRBJ2-7 and V is TRBV7-7; D may be TRBD1 (5 bases). The CDR3 has 14 amino acids. Germline CDR1 reads SSHAT; CDR2 reads FNYEAQ (reference sequence). The CDR3 protein is CASSLVRQSYEQYF. CDR3 nucleotide sequence: TGTGCTAGCAGCTTAGTTAGACAGTCCTACGAGCAGTACTTC.

The chain couples TRBV20-1 to TRBJ2-3; D gene uncertain. CDR1 is DFQATT and CDR2 is SNEGSKA in the germline V gene (reference sequence). Trimming removed 3 bases from V and 0 bases from J, with 10 bases in between. The CDR3 runs to 14 residues. CDR3 loop: CSASLVGSTDTQYF. The CDR3 bases are TGCAGTGCTAGTTTGGTGGGAAGCACAGATACGCAGTATTTT.

This chain connects TRBV6-6 to TRBJ2-3; D ambiguous. Between the trimmed V and J ends, which lost 5 bases and 2 bases, there was a span of 2 bases. Germline V lookup: CDR1 MNHNY, CDR2 SVGAGI (reference sequence). This CDR3 is built from 11 residues. CDR3: CASSPTDTQYF. The CDR3 DNA is TGTGCCAGCAGTCCCACAGATACGCAGTATTTT.

The rearrangement joins TRBV3-1 to TRBJ2-7; no clear D. The CDR3 totals 15 residues. The V end lost 1 base, the J end lost 2 bases, and 12 bases lay between the germline ends. Germline V gene sequence: CDR1 LGHDT, CDR2 YNNKEL (reference sequence). CDR3 in amino acids: CASSQGSELTYEQYF. CDR3 in DNA: TGTGCCAGCAGCCAAGGGTCGGAATTAACCTACGAGCAGTACTTC.

V usage is TRBV14 and J usage is TRBJ2-7; 8 bases align to TRBD2. Germline trimming cut 2 bases from V and 3 bases from J; bases unmatched to any gene: 6. The length of the CDR3 is 15 residues. From germline, CDR1 is SGHDN and CDR2 FVKESK. The CDR3 region has the DNA TGTGCCAGCAGCCAACAGCACGGGAGGGGCTACGAGCAGTACTTC. Translating it yields CASSQQHGRGYEQYF.

The chain employs TRBV12-3 or TRBV12-4 and TRBJ1-5, with D hard to call. Deletions cut 0 bases from V and 1 base from J, with 10 bases between. The CDR3 loop spans 16 amino acids. The DNA of the CDR3 is TGTGCCAGCAGTTTAGCAGGGAGCGGCAGCAATCAGCCCCAGCATTTT. Amino acid sequence: CASSLAGSGSNQPQHF.

V gene TRBV6-6 combines with J gene TRBJ2-5; 7 positions agree with TRBD1. The germline V gene has CDR1 MNHNY and CDR2 SVGAGI (reference sequence). Trimming took 6 bases from V and 7 from J; bases not matched to a gene: 5. There are 12 residues in the CDR3. CDR3 nucleotides: TGTGCCAGCAGGAGACAGGGCGCGACCCAGTACTTC. Protein sequence: CASRRQGATQYF.

The chain recombines TRBV2 with TRBJ2-2; D is uncertain. The V gene's germline CDR1 is SNHLY and CDR2 FYNNEI. This CDR3 comprises 13 residues. Trimming cost V 7 bases and J 2 bases, with 8 bases left between them. CDR3 residues: CASTQTNTGELFF. The CDR3 region has the DNA TGTGCCAGCACCCAAACCAACACCGGGGAGCTGTTTTTT.